Listed below are T cell receptor beta chains from one sample, sequenced in a study of graft-versus-host responses after intestinal transplantation. Which antigens these TCRs recognize remains unknown. Assay: immunoSEQ multiplex PCR; the TCRdb copy retains only in-frame clones and omits some. The data show about 59,000 clones, roughly 93% seen once. The starting material was unstimulated CD4+ T cells sorted from spleen or lymph node cells, obtained before transplant. The receptor source for this set is a human donor who was the organ donor for an intestinal transplant. CDR3s include the opening cysteine and the closing phenylalanine or tryptophan. The D gene is left open where the match is weak. The size of a clone is reported for some rows only, either as once, few or many, or as a class for expanded clones.

TRBD2,TRBV5-6,TRBJ2-1,-,CASSATRGASYNEQFF,TGTGCCAGCAGTGCGACGCGGGGGGCATCCTACAATGAGCAGTTCTTC
TRBD2,TRBV7-8,TRBJ2-3,-,CASSPRLAGGKTQYF,TGTGCCAGCAGCCCTCGACTAGCGGGGGGCAAAACGCAGTATTTT
-,TRBV7-3,TRBJ1-2,-,CASSLYPGTLNYGYTF,TGTGCCAGCAGCTTATACCCCGGGACCCTCAACTATGGCTACACCTTC
TRBD2,TRBV10-2,TRBJ2-1,-,CASSESGRGGYNEQFF,TGCGCCAGCAGTGAGTCGGGGCGGGGGGGGTACAATGAGCAGTTCTTC
-,TRBV5-1,TRBJ2-5,-,CASSFTGYKEETQYF,TGCGCCAGCAGCTTCACAGGGTACAAGGAAGAGACCCAGTACTTC
TRBD1,TRBV5-1,TRBJ1-6,-,CASSLVAGGMSPLHF,TGCGCCAGCAGCTTGGTGGCAGGGGGTATGTCACCCCTCCACTTT
-,TRBV30,TRBJ2-5,-,CAWRAWETQYF,TGTGCCTGGAGAGCATGGGAGACCCAGTACTTC
-,TRBV6-5,TRBJ1-6,-,CASSPGEFYNSPLHF,TGTGCCAGCAGTCCGGGTGAATTCTATAATTCACCCCTCCACTTT
-,TRBV10-3,TRBJ1-3,few,CAISEYRADGNTIYF,TGTGCCATCAGTGAATACAGGGCTGATGGAAACACCATATATTTT
-,TRBV7-9,TRBJ2-7,-,CASSLRGAYEQYF,TGTGCCAGCAGCTTGAGGGGGGCCTACGAGCAGTACTTC
-,TRBV7-2,TRBJ2-1,-,CASSLVWGGPVRNEQFF,TGTGCCAGCAGCTTAGTGTGGGGGGGGCCTGTTCGCAATGAGCAGTTCTTC
-,TRBV6-6,TRBJ2-5,-,CASRLQQVGQETQYF,TGTGCCAGCAGACTCCAGCAAGTTGGCCAAGAGACCCAGTACTTC
TRBD1,TRBV7-2,TRBJ1-3,-,CASSLEPGQGYGTIYF,TGTGCCAGCAGCCTCGAACCGGGACAGGGTTACGGCACCATATATTTT
-,TRBV5-1,TRBJ1-2,-,CASSLGTVPGYTF,TGCGCCAGCAGCTTGGGGACAGTTCCTGGCTACACCTTC
TRBD1,TRBV25-1,TRBJ1-2,-,CASSYRDRGGYTF,TGTGCCAGCTCTTACCGGGACAGGGGAGGCTACACCTTC
-,TRBV10-3,TRBJ1-5,once,CAISVDEGQPQHF,TGTGCCATCAGTGTCGATGAGGGTCAGCCCCAGCATTTT
-,TRBV5-6,TRBJ1-2,-,CASSLMTVNYGYTF,TGTGCCAGCAGCCTTATGACAGTCAACTATGGCTACACCTTC
-,TRBV6-7,TRBJ2-2,-,CASSYTGRGRNTGELFF,TGTGCCAGCAGTTACACTGGGCGGGGACGAAACACCGGGGAGCTGTTTTTT
-,TRBV20-1,TRBJ1-1,-,CSAPSPVVGFF,TGCAGTGCTCCTTCGCCGGTGGTTGGTTTCTTT
-,TRBV20-1,TRBJ1-2,-,CSAGKWEQASF,TGCAGTGCGGGGAAGTGGGAGCAGGCCAGCTTC
TRBD2,TRBV7-9,TRBJ2-1,few,CASSDPGLAGGLSYNEQFF,TGTGCCAGCAGCGACCCGGGACTAGCGGGGGGGCTCTCCTACAATGAGCAGTTCTTC
TRBD2,TRBV5-1,TRBJ2-3,-,CASRKIAGGQSDTQYF,TGCGCCAGCAGGAAAATAGCGGGGGGGCAGTCAGATACGCAGTATTTT
TRBD1,TRBV6-5,TRBJ2-5,-,CASSYETGGKETQYF,TGTGCCAGCAGTTACGAGACAGGGGGCAAAGAGACCCAGTACTTC
TRBD1,TRBV7-9,TRBJ1-2,-,CASSPTGVGYTF,TGTGCCAGCAGCCCTACAGGGGTTGGCTACACCTTC
TRBD1,TRBV27,TRBJ2-7,-,CASSVRQGHASYEQYF,TGTGCCAGCAGTGTACGACAGGGCCACGCTTCCTACGAGCAGTACTTC
-,TRBV5-4,TRBJ2-6,-,CASRPTGALGNVLTF,TGTGCCAGCAGGCCAACAGGCGCCTTGGGCAACGTCCTGACTTTC
TRBD2,TRBV18,TRBJ2-5,-,CASSPLSGVETQYF,TGTGCCAGCTCACCACTTAGCGGGGTCGAGACCCAGTACTTC
-,TRBV5-1,TRBJ2-7,-,CASSYPPRRSYEQYF,TGCGCCAGCAGCTATCCCCCCCGACGCTCCTACGAGCAGTACTTC
-,TRBV5-6,TRBJ1-5,-,CASSLFEGNSNQPQHF,TGTGCCAGCAGCTTGTTTGAGGGTAATAGCAATCAGCCCCAGCATTTT
TRBD1,TRBV18,TRBJ1-4,-,CASSPGGTGSSKLFF,TGTGCCAGCTCACCAGGCGGGACAGGGTCGTCAAAACTGTTTTTT
TRBD2,TRBV6-6,TRBJ2-1,-,CASSPLAAPRNNEQFF,TGTGCCAGCAGTCCTCTAGCGGCGCCCCGAAACAATGAGCAGTTCTTC
-,TRBV18,TRBJ2-3,-,CASSPLSDTQYF,TGTGCCAGCTCACCACTCTCGGATACGCAGTATTTT
TRBD1,TRBV9,TRBJ2-7,-,CASSPGQGAGEQYF,TGTGCCAGCAGCCCCGGACAGGGAGCGGGCGAGCAGTACTTC
-,TRBV14,TRBJ1-4,once,CASSPLRGATNEKLFF,TGTGCCAGCAGCCCCTTACGGGGCGCAACTAATGAAAAACTGTTTTTT
TRBD1,TRBV2,TRBJ2-4,-,CASRGTGGDREYF,TGTGCCAGCAGGGGGACAGGGGGCGATCGAGAGTACTTC
TRBD1,TRBV5-6,TRBJ1-5,once,CASSRQGAGPQHF,TGTGCCAGCAGTAGGCAGGGGGCTGGGCCCCAGCATTTT
TRBD1,TRBV7-2,TRBJ2-1,-,CASSFRQGKYNEQFF,TGTGCCAGCAGCTTCCGACAGGGAAAGTACAATGAGCAGTTCTTC